These 19 T cell receptor beta chains share one sample of origin, sequenced in a study of blood T cell repertoires in COVID-19 (dated by TCRdb to about 2020). Receptor amplification or capture employed the immunoSEQ multiplex PCR assay. As stored in TCRdb, this immuneACCESS dataset retains in-frame rearrangements with V and J assigned. A fraction of the clones does not appear; measured against another copy, unresolved V genes explain less than half of the discrepancy, and the remainder lacks a known reason. The sample profile shows 340,000 or so clones; 83% of them were found once. Roughly 3% of the sample goes to the ten largest clones. Material for sequencing was peripheral blood. These receptors were collected from a man aged 25 to 45 with active or convalescent COVID-19.

V gene TRBV27 combines with J gene TRBJ2-1; D is undetermined. Germline assignment: CDR1 MNHEY and CDR2 SMNVEV (reference sequence). V dropped 3 bases and J dropped 2 bases, with 8 bases sitting between them. The CDR3 runs to 14 residues. The CDR3 sequence: CASSFGRAYNEQFF. The CDR3, as DNA: TGTGCCAGCAGTTTCGGTCGGGCCTACAATGAGCAGTTCTTC.

With regard to this clone: A much more abundant neighbour one base away suggests this may be a read error. This sequence joins TRBV7-3 and TRBJ1-1; D is undetermined. Germline V gene sequence: CDR1 SGHTA, CDR2 FQGTGA. The CDR3 runs to 13 residues. Trimming took off 2 bases at V and 4 bases at J, with 8 bases between the two ends. The DNA of the CDR3 is TGTGCCAGCAGCTTAGGGAGTGGCACTGAAGCTTTCTTT. Residues: CASSLGSGTEAFF.

In regard to this clone: In the same sample, other DNA sequences code for this CDR3. The V call is TRBV9, the J call TRBJ1-4, with 8 bases lining up with TRBD1. V dropped 4 bases and J dropped 8; count of bases not matched to a gene: 7. Germline V gene lookup returns CDR1 SGDLS and CDR2 YYNGEE. The CDR3 is 14 residues long. CDR3 DNA: TGTGCCAGCAGCCCCGGACAGGGAGGAGAAAAACTGTTTTTT. This gives the protein CASSPGQGGEKLFF. Full variable domain (outside the CDR3, taken from reference TRBV9 and TRBJ1-4): DSGVTQTPKHLITATGQRVTLRCSPRSGDLSVYWYQQSLDQGLQFLIQYYNGEERAKGNILERFSAQQFPDLHSELNLSSLELGDSALYFCASSPGQGGEKLFFGSGTQLSVL.

V gene TRBV12-2 combines with J gene TRBJ2-5; TRBD1, the D gene given by the table, was not confirmed from the DNA. TRBV12-2 is tagged as a pseudogene. The CDR3 spans 16 residues. CDR3 DNA sequence: TGTGCAAGTCGCACACCCGGGACAGCCGCGGGGGAGACCCAGTACTTC. Its translation is CASRTPGTAAGETQYF.

The rearrangement uses TRBV15 and TRBJ1-3; tentatively, D is TRBD1 (6 bases). This CDR3 region has 14 residues. The germline gives CDR1 LNHNV, CDR2 YYDKDF (reference sequence). The V gene lost 3 bases and the J gene lost 4 bases, with 10 bases spanning the gap. The CDR3 loop is CATSRTGRGNTIYF. Written as DNA, the CDR3 is TGTGCCACCAGCAGGACAGGTCGAGGAAACACCATATATTTT.

The chain links TRBV7-8 to TRBJ2-3; 10 bases are shared with TRBD2. V lost 5 bases and J lost 2; bases outside the gene matches: 10. The CDR3 covers 17 residues. CDR1 and CDR2 from the germline V gene are SGHVS and FQNEAQ. CDR3 region: CASSLDRTSGFTDTQYF. In nucleotides, the CDR3 is TGTGCCAGCAGCCTAGACCGGACTAGCGGTTTCACAGATACGCAGTATTTT.

The CDR3 DNA reads TGTGCCAGCAGCTCCCTGGGTTTAGCGGGAAACACCGGGGAGCTGTTTTTT. It specifies CASSSLGLAGNTGELFF. V is TRBV7-8 and J is TRBJ2-2, with TRBD2 matching over 8 bases. The CDR3 covers 17 residues. V trimming: 4 bases; J trimming: 2 bases; junction bases outside the gene matches: 9. Germline V gene lookup returns CDR1 SGHVS and CDR2 FQNEAQ.

The J gene is TRBJ2-7, the V gene TRBV30; 12 nucleotides agree with TRBD2. Trimming took 7 bases from V and 4 from J; bases not matched to a gene: 5. The CDR3 contains 13 residues. Germline CDR1 is GTSNPN and CDR2 is SVGIG (reference sequence). CDR3 coding DNA: TGTGCCTCTCTACTAGCGGGAGGTTACGAGCAGTACTTC. Translated: CASLLAGGYEQYF.

The chain is built from TRBV2 and TRBJ1-5, with 10 bases identical to TRBD1. CDR3 length equals 18 residues. V trimming: 4 bases; J trimming: 6 bases; junction bases outside the gene matches: 15. Germline values: CDR1 SNHLY, CDR2 FYNNEI. CDR3 residues: CASSVRTGGARTGQPQHF. The CDR3 DNA sequence: TGTGCCAGCAGTGTCCGGACAGGGGGGGCCCGGACGGGTCAGCCCCAGCATTTT.

In this sample, this clone turned up a few times. The chain is built from TRBV18 and TRBJ2-1; TRBD2 agrees at 12 bases. The CDR3 consists of 15 residues. Germline values: CDR1 KGHSH, CDR2 LQKENI. V was pared by 4 bases and J by 7 bases, with 5 bases of the junction left unmatched. The CDR3 reads CASSLPGLAGNEQFF. The CDR3 nucleotides are TGTGCCAGCTCACTTCCCGGACTAGCGGGAAATGAGCAGTTCTTC. The full variable domain, in which reference TRBV18 and TRBJ2-1 provide the parts outside the CDR3, is NAGVMQNPRHLVRRRGQEARLRCSPMKGHSHVYWYRQLPEEGLKFMVYLQKENIIDESGMPKERFSAEFPKEGPSILRIQQVVRGDSAAYFCASSLPGLAGNEQFFGPGTRLTVL.

This clone was seen only once. The chain has TRBV6-2 or TRBV6-3 and TRBJ1-2; tentative D call: TRBD1 (5 bases). Trimming removed 0 bases from V and 2 bases from J, with 16 bases in between. This CDR3 comprises 17 residues. In germline, CDR1 is MNHEY, CDR2 SVGEGT. The CDR3 DNA sequence: TGTGCCAGCAGTTACTCTGGTGGACGGGGGAAGAACTATGGCTACACCTTC. Protein product: CASSYSGGRGKNYGYTF.

The CDR3 sequence: CASSYRGGSSYGYTF. CDR3 in DNA: TGTGCCAGCAGTTACAGGGGGGGAAGCAGCTATGGCTACACCTTC. This chain connects TRBV6-5 to TRBJ1-2; possible D gene TRBD1, 6 bases. This CDR3 has 15 residues. With 2 bases removed from V and 4 bases from J, the gap between germline ends came to 14 bases. CDR1 is MNHEY, CDR2 SVGAGI, per germline.

The rearrangement links TRBV4-3 to TRBJ2-7, with 7 bases fitting TRBD1. The V and J ends lost 3 bases and 3 bases, in that order; junction bases with no gene match: 5. This CDR3 is 14 amino acids long. Germline CDR1 LGHNA, CDR2 YSLEER. The CDR3 nucleotides are TGCGCCAGCAGCCAGGCGACAGGGAACTACGAGCAGTACTTC. Its translation is CASSQATGNYEQYF.

This chain uses TRBV5-1 with TRBJ2-1; D possibly corresponds to TRBD1 (6 bases). The CDR3 runs to 16 residues. Looked up from germline, CDR1 is SGHRS and CDR2 is YFSETQ. Trimming took off 1 base at V and 4 bases at J, with 15 bases between the two ends. The CDR3 sequence is CASSLFAGTLYNEQFF. For the CDR3, the DNA is TGCGCCAGCAGCTTGTTTGCCGGGACATTGTACAATGAGCAGTTCTTC. The full variable domain, with the rest looked up from reference TRBV5-1 and TRBJ2-1, is KAGVTQTPRYLIKTRGQQVTLSCSPISGHRSVSWYQQTPGQGLQFLFEYFSETQRNKGNFPGRFSGRQFSNSRSEMNVSTLELGDSALYLCASSLFAGTLYNEQFFGPGTRLTVL.

This clone was recorded a few times. This rearrangement joins TRBV29-1 to TRBJ1-1; a possible D gene is TRBD1 (6 bases). This CDR3 spans 13 amino acids. CDR1 and CDR2 from the germline V gene are SQVTM and ANQGSEA. V was clipped by 5 bases and J by 3 bases, with 13 bases between them. The CDR3 reads CSVLQGGDTEAFF. Here the CDR3 DNA reads TGCAGCGTTTTACAGGGTGGGGACACTGAAGCTTTCTTT.

J is TRBJ1-6 and V is TRBV18, with no clear D. Trimming left V 2 bases short and J 12 bases short, with 26 bases between. This CDR3 contains 18 residues. Germline CDR1 KGHSH, CDR2 LQKENI. The CDR3 region is CASSPSMITDAQERPLHF. The CDR3, as DNA: TGTGCCAGCTCACCATCCATGATTACTGACGCTCAGGAAAGACCCCTCCACTTT.

The chain has TRBV7-3 and TRBJ2-2, with D uncertain. CDR3 size: 12 residues. Trimming took 4 bases from V and 8 from J, leaving 8 bases between them. CDR1 and CDR2 from the germline V gene are SGHTA and FQGTGA. The CDR3 nucleotides read TGTGCCAGCAGCTCCACGACAGGGGAGCTGTTTTTT. As protein: CASSSTTGELFF.

The chain is built from TRBV11-3 and TRBJ1-1, with TRBD1 identical over 7 bases. The CDR3 length is 17 residues. Trimming cost V 4 bases and J 0 bases; bases outside gene matches: 11. Germline CDR1 is SGHNT and CDR2 is YENEEA. The CDR3 DNA sequence: TGTGCCAGCAGCTCCCGGACAGGCTGGCGGATGAACACTGAAGCTTTCTTT. Encoded protein: CASSSRTGWRMNTEAFF.

V and J are TRBV15 and TRBJ2-7, with D unresolved. V dropped 0 bases and J dropped 6 bases, with 18 bases sitting between them. CDR3 length: 16 amino acids. Germline lookup yields CDR1 LNHNV and CDR2 YYDKDF (reference sequence). CDR3 sequence: CATSRDLNDNSVEQYF. The DNA of the CDR3 is TGTGCCACCAGCAGAGATCTCAACGATAACTCCGTCGAGCAGTACTTC.